The next 26 T cell receptor beta chains were all read from a single sample in a study of T cells in localized non-small cell lung cancer. Sequencing used immunoSEQ multiplex PCR; TCRdb keeps in-frame clones, though not all of them. The sample gives about 130,000 clones, 80% to 90% of which show up once; around 1.7% is in the top ten. The material was peripheral blood, obtained before any cancer treatment. The receptors here all came from a female donor older than 55 with stage I lung adenocarcinoma.

The chain has TRBV6-5 and TRBJ2-7; D might be TRBD2 (5 bases). CDR3 size: 12 residues. Per the germline V gene, CDR1 is MNHEY and CDR2 is SVGAGI. V lost 3 bases and J lost 5, with 8 bases in between. CDR3 nucleotide sequence: TGTGCCAGCAGTTATGGAGGAAACGAGCAGTACTTC. This encodes CASSYGGNEQYF.

V usage is TRBV2 and J usage is TRBJ2-2, with D hard to call. V lost 7 bases, J lost 2 bases, and 8 bases lay in between. Germline V gene sequence: CDR1 SNHLY, CDR2 FYNNEI. The CDR3 contains 13 residues. CDR3 nucleotides: TGTGCCAGCAACACCGACAACACCGGGGAGCTGTTTTTT. It encodes CASNTDNTGELFF.

The chain uses TRBV19 and TRBJ2-6; D remains ambiguous. The CDR3 sequence is 17 residues long. V was cut by 1 base and J by 11 bases, with 21 bases left in between. CDR1 LNHDA and CDR2 SQIVND come from the germline V gene (reference sequence). DNA for the CDR3: TGTGCCAGTAGTATAGTTACCCGGGCAGAGAAGGATTACGTCCTGACTTTC. Protein product: CASSIVTRAEKDYVLTF.

The CDR3 reads CATPGHMGQETQYF. In DNA form, the CDR3 reads TGTGCCACTCCGGGACACATGGGGCAAGAGACCCAGTACTTC. The genes are TRBV7-2 and TRBJ2-5; D perhaps matches TRBD1 (6 bases). The CDR3 sequence is 14 residues long. Between the trimmed V and J ends, which lost 10 bases and 2 bases, there was a span of 17 bases. Germline V gene lookup returns CDR1 SGHTA and CDR2 FQGNSA.

The chain uses TRBV6-1 and TRBJ2-1, with D tentatively TRBD2 (6 bases). Trimming stripped 1 base from V and 6 bases from J, with 13 bases between. Germline values: CDR1 MNHNS, CDR2 SASEGT. CDR3 length equals 15 residues. DNA for the CDR3: TGTGCCAGCAGTGAAGAAAAACTAGCAAGCAATGAGCAGTTCTTC. Encoded protein: CASSEEKLASNEQFF.

The V call is TRBV12-5, the J call TRBJ1-1, with D perhaps matching TRBD1 (5 bases). The germline CDR1 and CDR2 sequences are LGHNT and FRNRAP. CDR3 length: 12 residues. Between the trimmed V and J ends, which lost 6 bases and 11 bases, there was a span of 16 bases. The CDR3 DNA follows: TGTGCTAGTGGGGATCGCGGGGGGGTCGCTTTCTTT. It specifies CASGDRGGVAFF.

The CDR3 is CASSLAGGYTDTQYF. In nucleotides, the CDR3 is TGTGCCAGCAGCTTAGCGGGAGGCTACACAGATACGCAGTATTTT. The rearrangement links TRBV6-5 to TRBJ2-3; 10 bases map to TRBD2. The CDR3 loop spans 15 amino acids. The ends lost 6 bases at V and 2 bases at J; junction bases unmatched: 5. From germline, CDR1 is MNHEY and CDR2 SVGAGI.

V gene TRBV28 combines with J gene TRBJ1-6; no firm D call. The V gene lost 6 bases and the J gene lost 5 bases, with 8 bases spanning the gap. CDR3 size: 13 residues. Germline CDR1 is MDHEN and CDR2 is SYDVKM. CDR3 DNA sequence: TGTGCCAGCAGATTTGCAAATAATTCACCCCTCCACTTT. Protein product: CASRFANNSPLHF.

This clone has a handful of counts. The rearrangement uses TRBV18 and TRBJ2-1; D is possibly TRBD2 (7 bases). With 3 bases removed from V and 7 bases from J, the gap between germline ends came to 13 bases. CDR3 length: 14 amino acids. The germline CDR1 and CDR2 sequences are KGHSH and LQKENI. CDR3 region: CASSPSRGGNEQFF. The CDR3 region has the DNA TGTGCCAGCTCACCGTCTAGGGGGGGGAATGAGCAGTTCTTC.

The V gene is TRBV5-4, the J gene TRBJ2-5, with 7 nucleotides matching TRBD2. With V trimmed by 4 bases and J by 3 bases, 9 bases remained unmatched. Germline V CDR1 and CDR2: SGHNT, YYREEE (reference sequence). The CDR3 spans 15 residues. For the CDR3, the DNA is TGTGCCAGCAGCCGCGGGGGAGGGCCGGAAGAGACCCAGTACTTC. It encodes CASSRGGGPEETQYF. Full variable domain (remainder filled in from reference TRBV5-4 and TRBJ2-5): ETGVTQSPTHLIKTRGQQVTLRCSSQSGHNTVSWYQQALGQGPQFIFQYYREEENGRGNFPPRFSGLQFPNYSSELNVNALELDDSALYLCASSRGGGPEETQYFGPGTRLLVL.

The chain links TRBV18 to TRBJ1-2; D is ambiguous. This CDR3 is built from 14 residues. Trimming removed 5 bases at V and 1 base at J, with 11 bases between. CDR1 KGHSH and CDR2 LQKENI come from the germline V gene. DNA for the CDR3: TGTGCCAGCTCAAGGGAAGACTTTAACTATGGCTACACCTTC. This gives the protein CASSREDFNYGYTF.

The chain uses TRBV10-3 and TRBJ1-1, with 8 bases fitting TRBD1. The V gene's germline CDR1 is ENHRY and CDR2 SYGVKD. The CDR3 runs 15 residues. V trimming: 2 bases; J trimming: 7 bases; junction bases outside the gene matches: 9. The CDR3 reads CAISETTRQGFEAFF. CDR3 nucleotide sequence: TGTGCCATCAGTGAGACCACCCGACAGGGGTTTGAAGCTTTCTTT.

The chain combines TRBV7-8 with TRBJ2-1; 9 nucleotides agree with TRBD2. Losses at the gene ends were 3 bases for V and 8 bases for J; bases not matched to a gene: 14. CDR3 length: 17 amino acids. Germline V gene sequence: CDR1 SGHVS, CDR2 FQNEAQ. The CDR3 nucleotides are TGTGCCAGCAGCTTCCTTCACGGGGTAGCGGGAGCCGATGAGCAGTTCTTC. It yields the protein CASSFLHGVAGADEQFF.

The rearrangement joins TRBV27 to TRBJ2-7; D remains ambiguous. Trimming removed 0 bases at V and 1 base at J, with 4 bases between. Germline V gene sequence: CDR1 MNHEY, CDR2 SMNVEV (reference sequence). This CDR3 region has 13 residues. CDR3 coding DNA: TGTGCCAGCAGTTTATCCCCGTCCTACGAGCAGTACTTC. It is translated as CASSLSPSYEQYF.

The chain carries TRBV7-3 and TRBJ2-5, with 9 bases fitting TRBD1. This CDR3 spans 15 amino acids. Trimming cost V 5 bases and J 2 bases; bases outside gene matches: 6. Germline V gene data show CDR1 as SGHTA and CDR2 as FQGTGA. The CDR3 region has the DNA TGTGCCAGCAGCCCTTCCGGGACAGGGCAAGAGACCCAGTACTTC. This gives the protein CASSPSGTGQETQYF. The variable domain in full, with the rest retrieved from reference TRBV7-3 and TRBJ2-5, is GAGVSQTPSNKVTEKGKYVELRCDPISGHTALYWYRQSLGQGPEFLIYFQGTGAADDSGLPNDRFFAVRPEGSVSTLKIQRTERGDSAVYLCASSPSGTGQETQYFGPGTRLLVL.

The gene calls are TRBV28 and TRBJ2-1; TRBD2 aligns across 11 bases. Per germline, CDR1 MDHEN and CDR2 SYDVKM. The CDR3 has 14 residues. V trimming: 7 bases; J trimming: 3 bases; junction bases outside the gene matches: 2. CDR3 sequence: CASMGTSGYNEQFF. CDR3 sequence (DNA): TGTGCCAGCATGGGGACTAGCGGCTACAATGAGCAGTTCTTC. Looking up the rest from reference TRBV28 and TRBJ2-1 gives the full variable domain: DVKVTQSSRYLVKRTGEKVFLECVQDMDHENMFWYRQDPGLGLRLIYFSYDVKMKEKGDIPEGYSVSREKKERFSLILESASTNQTSMYLCASMGTSGYNEQFFGPGTRLTVL.

CDR3 nucleotide sequence: TGTGCCAGCAGCTTGGTACAGGGGACCCAGCATTTT. Amino acids: CASSLVQGTQHF. This rearrangement joins TRBV7-9 to TRBJ1-5; 7 nucleotides line up with TRBD1. The CDR3 contains 12 residues. Trimming took 3 bases from V and 11 from J; bases not matched to a gene: 4. Germline V gene sequence: CDR1 SEHNR, CDR2 FQNEAQ (reference sequence).

The chain recombines TRBV11-3 with TRBJ2-7, with unresolved D. In germline, CDR1 is SGHNT, CDR2 YENEEA. The CDR3 length is 12 residues. Trimming took 5 bases from V and 7 from J, leaving 12 bases between them. CDR3 sequence reads: CASSLKPGEQYF. CDR3 sequence (DNA): TGTGCCAGCAGCCTCAAACCCGGAGAGCAGTACTTC.

The chain carries TRBV19 and TRBJ2-5; D is perhaps TRBD1 (8 bases). This CDR3 spans 15 amino acids. V lost 6 bases, J lost 5 bases, and 19 bases lay in between. Germline values: CDR1 LNHDA, CDR2 SQIVND (reference sequence). The CDR3 sequence is CASSLGQGGSETQYF. The CDR3 DNA reads TGTGCCAGTAGCCTCGGACAGGGAGGGTCGGAGACCCAGTACTTC. The whole variable domain, remainder taken from reference TRBV19 and TRBJ2-5, is DGGITQSPKYLFRKEGQNVTLSCEQNLNHDAMYWYRQDPGQGLRLIYYSQIVNDFQKGDIAEGYSVSREKKESFPLTVTSAQKNPTAFYLCASSLGQGGSETQYFGPGTRLLVL.

The V and J genes are TRBV7-2 and TRBJ2-2; 9 bases match TRBD2. V shed 5 bases and J 6 bases; nucleotides not matched to a gene: 4. This CDR3 has 14 residues. The germline V gene has CDR1 SGHTA and CDR2 FQGNSA. This chain's CDR3 is CASSPGLAAGELFF. CDR3 coding DNA: TGTGCCAGCAGCCCGGGACTAGCCGCCGGGGAGCTGTTTTTT.

The V and J genes are TRBV5-4 and TRBJ2-7; 8 bases map to TRBD2. Germline V gene data show CDR1 as SGHNT and CDR2 as YYREEE (reference sequence). This CDR3 is 15 amino acids long. Unmatched junction bases numbered 5, after V lost 0 bases and J lost 3 bases. CDR3 coding DNA: TGTGCCAGCAGCTTGGAGGCCAGCGGGAGCTACGAGCAGTACTTC. This encodes CASSLEASGSYEQYF.

This chain joins TRBV5-5 and TRBJ2-7; TRBD2 might be the D (6 bases). CDR3 length equals 12 residues. Germline assignment: CDR1 SGHKS and CDR2 YYEKEE (reference sequence). Trimming took off 7 bases at V and 4 bases at J, with 12 bases between the two ends. CDR3 nucleotides: TGTGCCAGCGGGACGGGAGCATACGAGCAGTACTTC. As protein: CASGTGAYEQYF.

This clone was seen once. The V and J genes are TRBV30 and TRBJ2-5; D not resolved. CDR1 is GTSNPN, CDR2 SVGIG, per germline (reference sequence). Between the trimmed V and J ends, which lost 2 bases and 5 bases, there was a span of 12 bases. The length of the CDR3 is 13 residues. DNA for the CDR3: TGTGCCTGGAGTCAATCGAGCTCGGAGACCCAGTACTTC. Translated: CAWSQSSSETQYF. Combining the CDR3 with reference TRBV30 and TRBJ2-5 gives the whole variable domain SQTIHQWPATLVQPVGSPLSLECTVEGTSNPNLYWYRQAAGRGLQLLFYSVGIGQISSEVPQNLSASRPQDRQFILSSKKLLLSDSGFYLCAWSQSSSETQYFGPGTRLLVL.

The CDR3 region has the DNA TGTGCCAGCAGTTTCCAACTTAGGGATGAGCAGTTCTTC. It translates to CASSFQLRDEQFF. This chain joins TRBV28 and TRBJ2-1; no clear D. V was clipped by 3 bases and J by 8 bases, with 11 bases between them. The germline gives CDR1 MDHEN, CDR2 SYDVKM. The CDR3 has 13 residues.

This chain joins TRBV5-1 and TRBJ2-3; D not certain. Germline CDR1 SGHRS, CDR2 YFSETQ. Trimming pared 0 bases from V and 0 bases from J, leaving 5 bases between. The CDR3 length is 14 residues. CDR3 sequence: CASSLVGSTDTQYF. In DNA form, the CDR3 reads TGCGCCAGCAGCTTGGTTGGAAGCACAGATACGCAGTATTTT.

For the CDR3, the DNA is TGTGCCAGCAGCCTCGGACTAACCACAGATACGCAGTATTTT. Translating it yields CASSLGLTTDTQYF. The chain carries TRBV2 and TRBJ2-3; tentative D call: TRBD2 (6 bases). Trimming took 6 bases from V and 2 from J, leaving 12 bases between them. This CDR3 is built from 14 residues. Germline V gives CDR1 SNHLY, CDR2 FYNNEI.